This T cell receptor beta chain was sequenced during a study of shared clonotypes between healthy human individuals. On the study more broadly: Donor ages ranged 18 to 49 years: a couple of women, a few men. Every donor yielded three CD4 naive, three CD4 memory, two CD8 naive and one CD8 memory plate. Overall study results and limits: Among non-shared clonotypes, generation probabilities were lower than among those shared by all four donors. Inspection by rarefaction showed sorted-subset sequencing to be incomplete despite large depth.

With 6 bases removed from V and 0 bases from J, the gap between germline ends came to 11 bases. The CDR3 totals 14 residues. CDR1 is WSHSY and CDR2 is SAAADI in the germline V gene. Positive CCR7 selection of CD45RO-negative cells yielded the naive CD8 cells, and terminally differentiated effector memory CD45RA+ cells were excluded. For this clone: Its antigen is unidentified.

The method was immunoSEQ multiplex PCR; TCRdb's version includes in-frame clones alone and lacks a portion of them. Here the sample spans 550,000 to 750,000 clones, around 92% being singletons. This sequence was found in a man aged 30 to 45 in good health. This chain connects TRBV10-2 to TRBJ2-5; weak D call: TRBD2 (6 bases). Sequenced input: naive CD8+ T cells sorted from blood. The CDR3 DNA sequence: TGCGCCAGCAGCGGGGGATCGTACCAAGAGACCCAGTACTTC. Translation: CASSGGSYQETQYF.